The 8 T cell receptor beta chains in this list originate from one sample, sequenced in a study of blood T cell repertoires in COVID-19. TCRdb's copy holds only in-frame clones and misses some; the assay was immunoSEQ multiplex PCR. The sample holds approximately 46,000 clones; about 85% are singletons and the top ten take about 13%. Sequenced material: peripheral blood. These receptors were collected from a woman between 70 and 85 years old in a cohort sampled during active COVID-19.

CDR3 sequence (DNA): TGTGCCAGCAGTCAGTACCCTCAGGGTGGCGGGACTGGAAACACCATATATTTT. Translating gives CASSQYPQGGGTGNTIYF. The rearrangement uses TRBV6-6 and TRBJ1-3, with D tentatively TRBD1 (5 bases). CDR1 and CDR2 from the germline V gene are MNHNY and SVGAGI (reference sequence). This CDR3 is 18 amino acids long. V was shortened by 5 bases and J by 2 bases, with 22 bases between the two germline ends.

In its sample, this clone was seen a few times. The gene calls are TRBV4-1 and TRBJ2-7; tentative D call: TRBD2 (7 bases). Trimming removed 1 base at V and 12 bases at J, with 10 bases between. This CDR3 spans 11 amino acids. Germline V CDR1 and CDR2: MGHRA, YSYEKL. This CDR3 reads CASSQGGGLYF. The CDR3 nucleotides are TGCGCCAGCAGCCAAGGCGGGGGCTTGTACTTC.

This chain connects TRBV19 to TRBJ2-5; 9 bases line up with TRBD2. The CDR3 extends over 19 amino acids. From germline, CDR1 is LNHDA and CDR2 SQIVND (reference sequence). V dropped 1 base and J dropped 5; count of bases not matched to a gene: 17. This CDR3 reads CASSIARHSGSGGAETQYF. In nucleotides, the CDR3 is TGTGCCAGTAGTATAGCCCGGCATAGCGGGAGTGGTGGTGCGGAGACCCAGTACTTC.

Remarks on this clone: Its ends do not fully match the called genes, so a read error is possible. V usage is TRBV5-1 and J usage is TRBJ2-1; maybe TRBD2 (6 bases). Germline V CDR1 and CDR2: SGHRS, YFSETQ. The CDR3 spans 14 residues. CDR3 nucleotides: TGCGCCAGCAGCTTGGGACTAGACTCCAATGGGCAGTTCTTC. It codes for CASSLGLDSNGQFF. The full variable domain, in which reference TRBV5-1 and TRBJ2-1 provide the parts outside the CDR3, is KAGVTQTPRYLIKTRGQQVTLSCSPISGHRSVSWYQQTPGQGLQFLFEYFSETQRNKGNFPGRFSGRQFSNSRSEMNVSTLELGDSALYLCASSLGLDSNGQFFGPGTRLTVL.

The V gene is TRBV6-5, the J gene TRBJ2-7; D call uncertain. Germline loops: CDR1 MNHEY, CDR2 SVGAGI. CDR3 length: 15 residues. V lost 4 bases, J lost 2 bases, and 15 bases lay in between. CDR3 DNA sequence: TGTGCCAGCAGTTTGCCGGTCCTAGGAACCTACGAGCAGTACTTC. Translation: CASSLPVLGTYEQYF.

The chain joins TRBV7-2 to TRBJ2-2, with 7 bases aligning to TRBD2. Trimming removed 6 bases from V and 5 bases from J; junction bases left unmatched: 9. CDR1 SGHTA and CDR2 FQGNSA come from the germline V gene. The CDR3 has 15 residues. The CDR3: CASRPQLAQTGELFF. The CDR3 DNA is TGTGCCAGCAGGCCTCAACTAGCGCAGACCGGGGAGCTGTTTTTT.

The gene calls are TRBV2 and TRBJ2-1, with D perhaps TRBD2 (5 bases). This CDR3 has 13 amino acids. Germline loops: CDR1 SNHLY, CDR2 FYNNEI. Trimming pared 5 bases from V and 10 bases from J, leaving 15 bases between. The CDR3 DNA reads TGTGCCAGCAGTAATGGACTCACCAGAGAGCAGTTCTTC. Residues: CASSNGLTREQFF. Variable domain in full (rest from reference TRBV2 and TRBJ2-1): EPEVTQTPSHQVTQMGQEVILRCVPISNHLYFYWYRQILGQKVEFLVSFYNNEISEKSEIFDDQFSVERPDGSNFTLKIRSTKLEDSAMYFCASSNGLTREQFFGPGTRLTVL.

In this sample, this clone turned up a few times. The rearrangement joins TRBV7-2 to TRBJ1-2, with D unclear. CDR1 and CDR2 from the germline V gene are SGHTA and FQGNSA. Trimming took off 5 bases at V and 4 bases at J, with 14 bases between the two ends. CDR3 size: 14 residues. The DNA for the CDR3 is TGTGCCAGCAGCACCCCAGACACCCGCTATGGCTACACCTTC. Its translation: CASSTPDTRYGYTF.